A single sample is the source of the 20 T cell receptor beta chains below, sequenced in a study of blood T cell repertoires in COVID-19. The data were produced by immunoSEQ multiplex PCR, yet TCRdb's version contains in-frame clones alone and is incomplete. In the table there are fewer than 250,000 clones, 85% to 90% of which are singletons. The sequencing input was peripheral blood. The receptor source for this set is a man aged 55 to 70 with acute or convalescent COVID-19.

This chain connects TRBV11-3 to TRBJ2-3, with 10 bases aligning to TRBD1. The trim removed 4 bases at V and 6 bases at J, leaving 10 bases unmatched. Germline V gene lookup returns CDR1 SGHNT and CDR2 YENEEA. The CDR3 is 16 amino acids. The CDR3 nucleotides are TGTGCCAGCAGCTCAAGAAGAGGGACAGGGGAGGATACGCAGTATTTT. Amino acid sequence: CASSSRRGTGEDTQYF.

This chain connects TRBV27 to TRBJ1-5; perhaps TRBD1 as D (5 bases). This CDR3 has 14 amino acids. Germline V gives CDR1 MNHEY, CDR2 SMNVEV (reference sequence). V dropped 3 bases and J dropped 5 bases, with 11 bases sitting between them. CDR3: CASSFRTQDQPQHF. Here the CDR3 DNA reads TGTGCCAGCAGTTTTAGGACACAAGATCAGCCCCAGCATTTT.

The V call is TRBV7-9, the J call TRBJ1-1; perhaps TRBD1 as D (5 bases). V lost 1 base and J 4 bases, leaving 10 bases between the germline ends. The length of the CDR3 is 14 residues. Germline V lookup: CDR1 SEHNR, CDR2 FQNEAQ (reference sequence). Here the CDR3 DNA reads TGTGCCAGCAGCTTAGTACAGGTTAGCACTGAAGCTTTCTTT. Residues: CASSLVQVSTEAFF.

The gene calls are TRBV5-1 and TRBJ1-6, with a tentative D call TRBD1 (5 bases). Per germline, CDR1 SGHRS and CDR2 YFSETQ. V dropped 6 bases and J dropped 2 bases, with 12 bases sitting between them. This CDR3 region has 15 residues. The CDR3 region is CASKGGAAYNSPLHF. CDR3 sequence (DNA): TGCGCCAGCAAGGGTGGGGCCGCCTATAATTCACCCCTCCACTTT.

About this clone itself: In the same sample, other DNA sequences code for this CDR3. This chain uses TRBV29-1 with TRBJ1-6, with a tentative D call TRBD1 (5 bases). This CDR3 comprises 14 residues. Germline V gene lookup returns CDR1 SQVTM and CDR2 ANQGSEA. V was clipped by 5 bases and J by 4 bases, with 12 bases between them. CDR3 in amino acids: CSVQTGTYNSPLHF. The DNA for the CDR3 is TGCAGCGTTCAAACAGGCACTTATAATTCACCCCTCCACTTT.

The V call is TRBV27, the J call TRBJ1-5; 8 bases align to TRBD1. Trimming cost V 4 bases and J 6 bases; bases outside gene matches: 5. Germline loops: CDR1 MNHEY, CDR2 SMNVEV (reference sequence). The CDR3 runs to 14 residues. CDR3 protein: CASSYSGGGQPQHF. Written as DNA, the CDR3 is TGTGCCAGCAGTTATTCAGGGGGCGGTCAGCCCCAGCATTTT.

This clone showed up just once. The gene calls are TRBV9 and TRBJ2-1, with 9 bases fitting TRBD2. The CDR3 totals 16 residues. The V gene's germline CDR1 is SGDLS and CDR2 YYNGEE. V shed 4 bases, J shed 1 base, and the junction held 6 bases outside the gene matches. In DNA form, the CDR3 reads TGTGCCAGCAGCCCTCGACTAGCGGCGTCCTACAATGAGCAGTTCTTC. Translated, it gives CASSPRLAASYNEQFF. Drawing the rest from reference TRBV9 and TRBJ2-1, the complete variable domain is DSGVTQTPKHLITATGQRVTLRCSPRSGDLSVYWYQQSLDQGLQFLIQYYNGEERAKGNILERFSAQQFPDLHSELNLSSLELGDSALYFCASSPRLAASYNEQFFGPGTRLTVL.

This sequence joins TRBV7-9 and TRBJ2-7; the D gene is possibly TRBD2 (6 bases). The CDR3 has 14 residues. Germline CDR1 is SEHNR and CDR2 is FQNEAQ (reference sequence). Trimming removed 1 base from V and 12 bases from J, with 19 bases in between. CDR3 nucleotides: TGTGCCAGCAGCTTAGGGTCAACGGGAGACCGGGGGTACTTC. Translating it yields CASSLGSTGDRGYF.

The CDR3 DNA sequence: TGTGCCACCAGCAGAGATAGCTACCACCCGGACAGGGGTCTATCCGAGCAGTACTTC. It translates to CATSRDSYHPDRGLSEQYF. The chain uses TRBV15 and TRBJ2-7, with 9 bases identical to TRBD1. Germline V gene sequence: CDR1 LNHNV, CDR2 YYDKDF (reference sequence). J lost 6 bases, V lost 0 bases, and 18 bases had no gene match. The CDR3 totals 19 residues.

The genes are TRBV12-5 and TRBJ1-6; 12 bases are shared with TRBD1. The CDR3 runs to 18 residues. V was pared by 0 bases and J by 10 bases, with 10 bases of the junction left unmatched. CDR1 and CDR2 from the germline V gene are LGHNT and FRNRAP. The CDR3 coding sequence is TGTGCTAGTGGTTTGGTACTCGCGGGACAGGGGGCCCGGTCACCCCTCCACTTT. It translates to CASGLVLAGQGARSPLHF.

This clone has a single count. This sequence joins TRBV5-5 and TRBJ1-2; unclear D gene. Germline CDR1 SGHKS, CDR2 YYEKEE (reference sequence). The ends were cut back, 0 bases at V and 4 bases at J, with 10 bases in the middle. The CDR3 covers 14 residues. The chain's CDR3 is CASSLGGEAYGYTF. In nucleotides, the CDR3 is TGTGCCAGCAGCTTGGGTGGGGAGGCCTATGGCTACACCTTC. Combining the CDR3 with reference TRBV5-5 and TRBJ1-2 gives the whole variable domain DAGVTQSPTHLIKTRGQQVTLRCSPISGHKSVSWYQQVLGQGPQFIFQYYEKEERGRGNFPDRFSARQFPNYSSELNVNALLLGDSALYLCASSLGGEAYGYTFGSGTRLTVV.

This rearrangement joins TRBV3-1 (or the pseudogene TRBV3-2) to TRBJ1-5; TRBD1 is a possible D gene (5 bases). This CDR3 spans 22 amino acids. The V end was cut by 0 bases, the J end by 0 bases, with 27 bases between. Germline-derived CDR1 and CDR2 are LGHDT and YNNKEL (reference sequence). The CDR3 DNA is TGTGCCAGCAGCCAAGATTTTGGGGGGGGGACGGAACCGCGTTATAGCAATCAGCCCCAGCATTTT. It encodes CASSQDFGGGTEPRYSNQPQHF.

The chain recombines TRBV9 with TRBJ2-3, with 10 bases lining up with TRBD2. Trimming removed 2 bases from V and 5 bases from J; junction bases left unmatched: 8. Germline assignment: CDR1 SGDLS and CDR2 YYNGEE. The CDR3 has 16 residues. CDR3 amino acids: CASSVRKRGGQDTQYF. CDR3 bases: TGTGCCAGCAGCGTGCGAAAGCGGGGGGGGCAAGATACGCAGTATTTT.

The V gene is TRBV30, the J gene TRBJ2-1; no clear D. The V gene lost 5 bases and the J gene lost 0 bases, with 8 bases spanning the gap. CDR1 and CDR2 from the germline V gene are GTSNPN and SVGIG (reference sequence). This CDR3 has 13 residues. CDR3 loop: CAWYTDSYNEQFF. CDR3 bases: TGTGCCTGGTACACCGACTCCTACAATGAGCAGTTCTTC. The full variable domain, completed using reference TRBV30 and TRBJ2-1, is SQTIHQWPATLVQPVGSPLSLECTVEGTSNPNLYWYRQAAGRGLQLLFYSVGIGQISSEVPQNLSASRPQDRQFILSSKKLLLSDSGFYLCAWYTDSYNEQFFGPGTRLTVL.

The chain links TRBV14 to TRBJ2-5, with D possibly TRBD1 on 6 matching bases. The CDR3 is 15 residues long. Germline loops: CDR1 SGHDN, CDR2 FVKESK. Between the trimmed V and J ends, which lost 3 bases and 3 bases, there was a span of 14 bases. CDR3 loop: CASSHPPQGKETQYF. In DNA, the CDR3 is TGTGCCAGCAGCCATCCCCCACAGGGAAAAGAGACCCAGTACTTC. Drawing the rest from reference TRBV14 and TRBJ2-5, the complete variable domain is EAGVTQFPSHSVIEKGQTVTLRCDPISGHDNLYWYRRVMGKEIKFLLHFVKESKQDESGMPNNRFLAERTGGTYSTLKVQPAELEDSGVYFCASSHPPQGKETQYFGPGTRLLVL.

V is TRBV2 and J is TRBJ1-5; D unresolved. Germline CDR1 SNHLY, CDR2 FYNNEI. The CDR3 runs to 14 residues. V was shortened by 4 bases and J by 0 bases, with 7 bases between the two germline ends. CDR3 amino acids: CASSGGDSNQPQHF. Here the CDR3 DNA reads TGTGCCAGCAGTGGGGGAGATAGCAATCAGCCCCAGCATTTT.

This chain connects TRBV2 to TRBJ1-6; 7 bases match TRBD1. Germline V CDR1 and CDR2: SNHLY, FYNNEI. This CDR3 is 15 amino acids long. J lost 7 bases, V lost 2 bases, and 5 bases had no gene match. In nucleotides, the CDR3 is TGTGCCAGCAGTGAATTAGCAGGGGGGAATTCACCCCTCCACTTT. Protein sequence: CASSELAGGNSPLHF.

The genes are TRBV12-3 or TRBV12-4 and TRBJ1-4, with D possibly matching TRBD1 (6 bases). There are 12 residues in the CDR3. Trimming removed 5 bases from V and 14 bases from J, with 15 bases in between. CDR3 sequence reads: CASSIQGRRLFF. The CDR3 bases are TGTGCCAGCAGTATTCAGGGGAGAAGGCTGTTTTTT.

The chain is built from TRBV5-8 and TRBJ2-7, with 10 nucleotides matching TRBD1. The J segment lost 5 bases and the V segment lost 0 bases, leaving 8 bases of the junction unmatched. Germline CDR1 SGHTS, CDR2 YDEGEE. This CDR3 is 16 amino acids long. CDR3 protein: CASSLALGQGIHEQYF. CDR3 DNA sequence: TGTGCCAGCAGCTTGGCCTTGGGACAGGGGATCCACGAGCAGTACTTC.

This chain joins TRBV4-1 and TRBJ2-7; 9 positions match TRBD1. From germline, CDR1 is MGHRA and CDR2 YSYEKL. The CDR3 is 16 amino acids. With V trimmed by 3 bases and J by 4 bases, 10 bases remained unmatched. For the CDR3, the DNA is TGCGCCAGCAGCCAGTTACCGGGACAGGGATGGTACGAGCAGTACTTC. It specifies CASSQLPGQGWYEQYF.